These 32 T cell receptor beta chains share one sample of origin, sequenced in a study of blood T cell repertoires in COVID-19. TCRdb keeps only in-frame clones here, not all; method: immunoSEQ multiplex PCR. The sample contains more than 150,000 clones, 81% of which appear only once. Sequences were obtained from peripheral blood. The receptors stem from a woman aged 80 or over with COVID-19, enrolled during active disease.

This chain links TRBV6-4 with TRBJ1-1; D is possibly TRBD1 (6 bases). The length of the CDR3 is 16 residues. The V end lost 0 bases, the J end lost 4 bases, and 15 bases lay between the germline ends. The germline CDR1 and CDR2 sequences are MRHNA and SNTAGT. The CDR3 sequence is CASSDSNSTGPTEAFF. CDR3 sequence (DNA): TGTGCCAGCAGTGACTCGAATAGCACAGGGCCCACTGAAGCTTTCTTT.

CDR3 coding DNA: TGTGCCAGCAGGACCGGACTAGGGTACAATGAGCAGTTCTTC. Translated: CASRTGLGYNEQFF. This rearrangement joins TRBV6-5 to TRBJ2-1; 7 bases fit TRBD2. The CDR3 is 14 residues long. The V segment lost 6 bases and the J segment 4 bases; nucleotides outside the gene matches: 6. Germline V gives CDR1 MNHEY, CDR2 SVGAGI.

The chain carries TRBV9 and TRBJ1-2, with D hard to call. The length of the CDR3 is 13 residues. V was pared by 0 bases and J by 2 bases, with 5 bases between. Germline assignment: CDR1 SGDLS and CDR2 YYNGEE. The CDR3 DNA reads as TGTGCCAGCAGCGTAGACGAGAACTATGGCTACACCTTC. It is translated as CASSVDENYGYTF.

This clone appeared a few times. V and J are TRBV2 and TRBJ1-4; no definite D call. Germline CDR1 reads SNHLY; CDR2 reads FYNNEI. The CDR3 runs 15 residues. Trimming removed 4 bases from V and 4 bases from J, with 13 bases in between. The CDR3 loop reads CASSATTPYNEKLFF. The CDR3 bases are TGTGCCAGCAGTGCAACGACACCCTATAATGAAAAACTGTTTTTT. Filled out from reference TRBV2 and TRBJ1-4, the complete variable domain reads EPEVTQTPSHQVTQMGQEVILRCVPISNHLYFYWYRQILGQKVEFLVSFYNNEISEKSEIFDDQFSVERPDGSNFTLKIRSTKLEDSAMYFCASSATTPYNEKLFFGSGTQLSVL.

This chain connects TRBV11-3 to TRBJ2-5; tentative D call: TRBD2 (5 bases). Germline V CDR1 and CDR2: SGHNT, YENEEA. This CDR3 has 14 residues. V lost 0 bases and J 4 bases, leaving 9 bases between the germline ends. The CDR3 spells CASSLDAGLETQYF. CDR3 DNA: TGTGCCAGCAGCTTAGACGCGGGTTTAGAGACCCAGTACTTC.

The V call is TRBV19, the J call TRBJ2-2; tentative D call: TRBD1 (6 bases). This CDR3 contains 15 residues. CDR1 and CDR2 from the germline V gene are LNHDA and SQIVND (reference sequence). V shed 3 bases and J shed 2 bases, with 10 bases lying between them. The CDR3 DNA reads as TGTGCCAGTAGTATTCCAGGGGCTAACACCGGGGAGCTGTTTTTT. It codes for CASSIPGANTGELFF.

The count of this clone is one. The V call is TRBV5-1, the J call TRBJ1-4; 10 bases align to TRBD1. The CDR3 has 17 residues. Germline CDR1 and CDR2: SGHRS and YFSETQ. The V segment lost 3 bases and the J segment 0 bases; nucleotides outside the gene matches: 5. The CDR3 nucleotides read TGCGCCAGCAGCTACGACAGGGGGCCGGCAACTAATGAAAAACTGTTTTTT. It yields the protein CASSYDRGPATNEKLFF.

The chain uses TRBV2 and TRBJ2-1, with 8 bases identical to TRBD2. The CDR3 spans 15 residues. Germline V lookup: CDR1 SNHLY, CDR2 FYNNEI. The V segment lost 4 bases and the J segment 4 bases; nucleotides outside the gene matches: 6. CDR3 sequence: CASSGHSGGYNEQFF. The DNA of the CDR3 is TGTGCCAGCAGTGGCCACAGCGGGGGTTACAATGAGCAGTTCTTC.

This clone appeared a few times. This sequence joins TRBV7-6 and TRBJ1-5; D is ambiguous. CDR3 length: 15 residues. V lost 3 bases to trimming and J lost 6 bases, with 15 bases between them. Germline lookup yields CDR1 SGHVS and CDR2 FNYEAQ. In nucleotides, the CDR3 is TGTGCCAGCAGCTTTTACAATCCGCGGAGTCAGCCCCAGCATTTT. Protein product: CASSFYNPRSQPQHF.

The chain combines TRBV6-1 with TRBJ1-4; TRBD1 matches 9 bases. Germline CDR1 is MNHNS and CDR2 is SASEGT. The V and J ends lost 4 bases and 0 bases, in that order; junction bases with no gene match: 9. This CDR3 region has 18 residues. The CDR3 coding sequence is TGTGCCAGCAGTGTCCTCGGGACAGGGAGTGCAACTAATGAAAAACTGTTTTTT. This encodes CASSVLGTGSATNEKLFF.

CDR3: CASSRTSYGYTF. The CDR3 DNA follows: TGTGCCAGTTCGAGGACATCTTATGGCTACACCTTC. This chain uses TRBV6-5 with TRBJ1-2; D is perhaps TRBD1 (5 bases). The V and J ends lost 9 bases and 5 bases respectively, with 13 bases between them. CDR1 MNHEY and CDR2 SVGAGI come from the germline V gene. This CDR3 is 12 amino acids long.

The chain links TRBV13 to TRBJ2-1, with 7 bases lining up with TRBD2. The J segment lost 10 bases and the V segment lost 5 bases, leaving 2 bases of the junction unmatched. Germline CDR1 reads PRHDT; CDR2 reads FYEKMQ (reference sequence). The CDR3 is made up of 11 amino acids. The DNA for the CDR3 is TGTGCCAGCAGCCACGGGGGGGAGCAGTTCTTC. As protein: CASSHGGEQFF.

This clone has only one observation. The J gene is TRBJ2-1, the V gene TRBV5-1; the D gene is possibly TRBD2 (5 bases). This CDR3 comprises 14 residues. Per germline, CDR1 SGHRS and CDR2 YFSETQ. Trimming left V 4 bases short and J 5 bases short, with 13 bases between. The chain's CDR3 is CASSAGLINNEQFF. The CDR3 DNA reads TGCGCCAGCAGCGCAGGACTCATAAACAATGAGCAGTTCTTC.

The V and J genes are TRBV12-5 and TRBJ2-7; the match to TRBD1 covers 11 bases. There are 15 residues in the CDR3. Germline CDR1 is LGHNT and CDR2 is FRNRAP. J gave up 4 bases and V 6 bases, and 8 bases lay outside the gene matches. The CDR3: CASGQGTGGLYEQYF. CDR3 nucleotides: TGTGCTAGTGGCCAAGGGACAGGGGGTCTATACGAGCAGTACTTC.

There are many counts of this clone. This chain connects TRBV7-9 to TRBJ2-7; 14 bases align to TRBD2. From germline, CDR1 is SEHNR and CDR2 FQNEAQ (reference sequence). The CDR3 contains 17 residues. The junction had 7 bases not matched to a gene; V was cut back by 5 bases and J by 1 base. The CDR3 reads CASSPRTSGGNSYEQYF. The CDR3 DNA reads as TGTGCCAGCAGCCCTAGGACTAGCGGGGGGAATTCCTACGAGCAGTACTTC. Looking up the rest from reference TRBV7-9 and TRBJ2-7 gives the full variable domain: DTGVSQNPRHKITKRGQNVTFRCDPISEHNRLYWYRQTLGQGPEFLTYFQNEAQLEKSRLLSDRFSAERPKGSFSTLEIQRTEQGDSAMYLCASSPRTSGGNSYEQYFGPGTRLTVT.

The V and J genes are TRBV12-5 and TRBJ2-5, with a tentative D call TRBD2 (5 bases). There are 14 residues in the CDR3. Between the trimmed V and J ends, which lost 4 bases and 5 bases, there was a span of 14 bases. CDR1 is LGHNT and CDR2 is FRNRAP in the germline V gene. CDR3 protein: CASGSGSQGETQYF. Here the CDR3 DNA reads TGTGCTAGTGGTTCGGGGTCACAAGGGGAGACCCAGTACTTC. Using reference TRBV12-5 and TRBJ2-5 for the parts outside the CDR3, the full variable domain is DARVTQTPRHKVTEMGQEVTMRCQPILGHNTVFWYRQTMMQGLELLAYFRNRAPLDDSGMPKDRFSAEMPDATLATLKIQPSEPRDSAVYFCASGSGSQGETQYFGPGTRLLVL.

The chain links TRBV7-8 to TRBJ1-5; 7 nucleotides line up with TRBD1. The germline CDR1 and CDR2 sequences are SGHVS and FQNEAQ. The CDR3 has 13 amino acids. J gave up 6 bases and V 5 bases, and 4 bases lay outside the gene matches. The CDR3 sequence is CASSRGQGQPQHF. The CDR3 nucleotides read TGTGCCAGCAGCAGGGGGCAGGGTCAGCCCCAGCATTTT. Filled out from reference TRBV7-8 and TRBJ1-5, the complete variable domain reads GAGVSQSPRYKVAKRGQDVALRCDPISGHVSLFWYQQALGQGPEFLTYFQNEAQLDKSGLPSDRFFAERPEGSVSTLKIQRTQQEDSAVYLCASSRGQGQPQHFGDGTRLSIL.

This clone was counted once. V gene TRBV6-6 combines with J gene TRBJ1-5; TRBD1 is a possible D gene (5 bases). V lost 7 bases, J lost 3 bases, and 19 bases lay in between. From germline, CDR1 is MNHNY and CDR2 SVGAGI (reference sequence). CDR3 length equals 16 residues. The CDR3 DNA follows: TGTGCCAGCATAAACAGCCAGGGAGGATTCAATCAGCCCCAGCATTTT. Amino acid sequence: CASINSQGGFNQPQHF.

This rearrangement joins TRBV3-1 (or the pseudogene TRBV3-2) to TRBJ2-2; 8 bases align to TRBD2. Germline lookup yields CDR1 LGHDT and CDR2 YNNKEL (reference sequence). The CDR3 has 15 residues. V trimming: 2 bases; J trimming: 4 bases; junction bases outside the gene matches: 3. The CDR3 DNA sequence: TGTGCCAGCAGCCAACGGGGGGGAGGCACCGGGGAGCTGTTTTTT. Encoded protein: CASSQRGGGTGELFF.

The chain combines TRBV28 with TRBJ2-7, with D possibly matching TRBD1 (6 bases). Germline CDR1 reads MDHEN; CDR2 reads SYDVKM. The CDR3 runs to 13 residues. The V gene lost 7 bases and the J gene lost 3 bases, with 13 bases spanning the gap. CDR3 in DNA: TGTGCCAGCAATTCTGGACAGAGCTACGAGCAGTACTTC. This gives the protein CASNSGQSYEQYF.

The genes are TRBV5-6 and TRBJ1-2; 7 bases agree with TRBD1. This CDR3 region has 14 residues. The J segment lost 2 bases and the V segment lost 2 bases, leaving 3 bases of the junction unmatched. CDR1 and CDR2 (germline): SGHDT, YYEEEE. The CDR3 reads CASSLQGMNYGYTF. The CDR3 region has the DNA TGTGCCAGCAGCTTACAGGGGATGAACTATGGCTACACCTTC.

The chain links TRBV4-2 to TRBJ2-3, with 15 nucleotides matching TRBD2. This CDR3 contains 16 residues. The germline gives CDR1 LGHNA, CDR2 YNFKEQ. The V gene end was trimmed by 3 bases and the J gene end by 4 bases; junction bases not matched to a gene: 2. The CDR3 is CASSQRTSGRADTQYF. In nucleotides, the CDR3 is TGTGCCAGCAGCCAGAGGACTAGCGGGAGGGCAGATACGCAGTATTTT.

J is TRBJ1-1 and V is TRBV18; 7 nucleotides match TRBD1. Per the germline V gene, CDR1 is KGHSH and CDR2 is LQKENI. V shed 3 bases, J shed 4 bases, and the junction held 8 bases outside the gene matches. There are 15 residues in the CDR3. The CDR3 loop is CASSPRQGRSTEAFF. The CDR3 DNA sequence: TGTGCCAGCTCACCTAGACAGGGCAGAAGCACTGAAGCTTTCTTT.

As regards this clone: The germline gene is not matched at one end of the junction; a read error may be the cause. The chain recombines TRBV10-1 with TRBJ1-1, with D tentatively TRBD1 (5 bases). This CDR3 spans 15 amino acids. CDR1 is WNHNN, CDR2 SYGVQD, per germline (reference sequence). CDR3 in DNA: TGCGCCAGGTCGAAAGCGCAGGGCCTCCTCACTGAATCTTTCTTT. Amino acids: CARSKAQGLLTESFF.

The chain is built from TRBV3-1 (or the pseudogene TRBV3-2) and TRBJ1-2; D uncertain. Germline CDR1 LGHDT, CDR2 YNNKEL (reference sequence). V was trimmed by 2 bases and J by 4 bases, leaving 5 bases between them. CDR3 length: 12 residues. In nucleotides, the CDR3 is TGTGCCAGCAGCCAACCCTTCTATGGCTACACCTTC. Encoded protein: CASSQPFYGYTF.

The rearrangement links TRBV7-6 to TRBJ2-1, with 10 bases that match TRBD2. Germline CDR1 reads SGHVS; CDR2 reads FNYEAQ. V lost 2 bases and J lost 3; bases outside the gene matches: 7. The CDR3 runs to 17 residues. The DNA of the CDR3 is TGTGCCAGCAGCTTATTCAGCGGGAGGGCCGTCTACAATGAGCAGTTCTTC. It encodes CASSLFSGRAVYNEQFF.

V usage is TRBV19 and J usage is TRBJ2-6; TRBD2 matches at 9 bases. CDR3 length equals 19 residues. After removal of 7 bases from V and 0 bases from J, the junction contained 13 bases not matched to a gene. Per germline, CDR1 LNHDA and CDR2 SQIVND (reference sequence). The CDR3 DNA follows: TGTGCCAGTAAACAACCTGGACTAGCGAGTGTCTCTGGGGCCAACGTCCTGACTTTC. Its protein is CASKQPGLASVSGANVLTF.

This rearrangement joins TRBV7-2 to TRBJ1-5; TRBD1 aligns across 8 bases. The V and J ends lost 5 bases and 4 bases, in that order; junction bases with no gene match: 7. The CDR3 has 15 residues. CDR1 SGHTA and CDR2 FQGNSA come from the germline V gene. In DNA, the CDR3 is TGTGCCAGCAGCCCTGGACAGGGCCGAAATCAGCCCCAGCATTTT. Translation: CASSPGQGRNQPQHF.

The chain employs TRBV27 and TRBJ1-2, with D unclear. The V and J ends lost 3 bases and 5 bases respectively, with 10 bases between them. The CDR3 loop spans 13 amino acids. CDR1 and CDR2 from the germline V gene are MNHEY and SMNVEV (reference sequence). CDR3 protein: CASSFGGSYGYTF. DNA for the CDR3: TGTGCCAGCAGTTTTGGAGGATCATATGGCTACACCTTC.

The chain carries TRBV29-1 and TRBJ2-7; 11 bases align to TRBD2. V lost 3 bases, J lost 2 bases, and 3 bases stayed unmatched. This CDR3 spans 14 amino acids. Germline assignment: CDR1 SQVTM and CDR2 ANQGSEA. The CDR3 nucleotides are TGCAGCGTTGAGCTAGCGGGGGGCACCTACGAGCAGTACTTC. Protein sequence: CSVELAGGTYEQYF.

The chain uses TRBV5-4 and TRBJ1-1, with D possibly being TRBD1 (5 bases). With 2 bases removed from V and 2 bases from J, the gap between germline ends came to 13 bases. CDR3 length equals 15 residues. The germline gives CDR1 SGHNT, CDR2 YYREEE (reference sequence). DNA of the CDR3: TGTGCCAGCAGCTTTTTGGCAGGGTCAAACACTGAAGCTTTCTTT. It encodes CASSFLAGSNTEAFF. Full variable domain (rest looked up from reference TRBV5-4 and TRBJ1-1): ETGVTQSPTHLIKTRGQQVTLRCSSQSGHNTVSWYQQALGQGPQFIFQYYREEENGRGNFPPRFSGLQFPNYSSELNVNALELDDSALYLCASSFLAGSNTEAFFGQGTRLTVV.

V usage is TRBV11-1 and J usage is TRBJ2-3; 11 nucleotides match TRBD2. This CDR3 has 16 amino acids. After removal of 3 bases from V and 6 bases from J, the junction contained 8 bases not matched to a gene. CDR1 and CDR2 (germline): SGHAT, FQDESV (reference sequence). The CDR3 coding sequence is TGTGCCAGCAGCTTGTTTAGCGGGGGGGCCGGGGATACGCAGTATTTT. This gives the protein CASSLFSGGAGDTQYF.